The rows below give T cell receptor beta chains drawn from one sample of a study of shared clonotypes between healthy human individuals. Assay: immunoSEQ multiplex PCR; the TCRdb copy retains only in-frame clones and omits some. The sample consists of about 550,000 clones, nearly 97% of them appearing once. Sequencing used naive CD8+ T cells sorted from blood. The receptors originated from a woman aged 25 to 39 in good health. Both conserved end residues are part of each CDR3.

j_gene,v_gene,len,CDR3aa
TRBJ1-1,TRBV27,15,CASSSWTGQNTEAFF
TRBJ1-1,TRBV28,14,CASSYRVGGTEAFF
TRBJ2-7,TRBV30,15,CAWSPGLAGAYEQYF
TRBJ1-4,TRBV7-9,13,CASSPSLDEKLFF
TRBJ2-7,TRBV5-8,11,CASTQGVEQYF
TRBJ2-7,TRBV5-1,14,CASSLAAGSYEQYF
TRBJ1-2,TRBV9,14,CASSVMSLNYGYTF
TRBJ2-2,TRBV5-8,15,CASSLNSYNTGELFF
TRBJ2-7,TRBV6-5,12,CASRDSFYEQYF
TRBJ2-7,TRBV27,18,CASSSKVGLADPNYEQYF
TRBJ2-2,TRBV7-3,15,CASSLTSGSSGELFF
TRBJ1-4,TRBV7-9,15,CASSFAAGGDEKLFF
TRBJ1-1,TRBV28,16,CASSFGSGQSNTEAFF
TRBJ2-5,TRBV11-1,14,CASSYLEQQETQYF
TRBJ2-7,TRBV5-1,17,CASSLVDRGAAPYEQYF
TRBJ1-1,TRBV5-6,15,CASSPTAYGNTEAFF
TRBJ2-1,TRBV13,15,CASSEGLAGDNEQFF
TRBJ2-2,TRBV6-5,15,CASSPLAGGTGELFF
TRBJ1-5,TRBV7-9,15,CASSFTTGVDQPQHF
TRBJ1-5,TRBV19,18,CASSIELTGKDSNQPQHF
TRBJ2-1,TRBV2,14,CASSNGGDSNEQFF
TRBJ2-2,TRBV2,18,CASSEVYMRGKGAGELFF
TRBJ2-7,TRBV2,16,CASSDQRGTRGLEQYF
TRBJ2-1,TRBV4-1,13,CASSHRWEGEQFF
TRBJ2-3,TRBV10-1,16,CASNDRTEPGPDTQYF
TRBJ2-7,TRBV2,14,CASSERGSGDEQYF
TRBJ2-3,TRBV5-1,16,CASSLAGQGARDTQYF
TRBJ1-2,TRBV13,11,CASSEGDGYTF
TRBJ1-2,TRBV30,12,CAWSWADNGYTF
TRBJ2-7,TRBV28,13,CASSIGRLYEQYF
TRBJ1-1,TRBV30,12,CAWSVLDIEAFF
TRBJ1-1,TRBV9,14,CASSVSRAGTEAFF
TRBJ2-7,TRBV27,15,CASSPTGTLTYEQYF
TRBJ2-5,TRBV13,14,CASSPGTLGETQYF
TRBJ2-1,TRBV9,16,CASSEFAGHAYNEQFF
TRBJ2-1,TRBV9,14,CASSAGGSGYEQFF
TRBJ2-7,TRBV27,13,CASKPGTSYEQYF
.,TRBV4-1,14,CASSQAVRGAEQYF
TRBJ2-7,TRBV19,13,CASSIRTSDEQYF
TRBJ1-2,TRBV19,14,CASSMDSSNYGYTF
TRBJ2-1,TRBV6-5,14,CASSSLAHYNEQFF
TRBJ2-1,TRBV6-4,15,CASKEGTGLYNEQFF
TRBJ1-6,TRBV13,15,CASSLMTGGNSPLHF
TRBJ2-1,TRBV27,12,CASSFWGNEQFF
TRBJ1-5,TRBV28,11,CASSSRQPQHF
TRBJ2-4,TRBV7-8,20,CASSPAVPRPPYSAKNIQYF
TRBJ1-4,TRBV5-8,15,CASSLNYGTTEKLFF
TRBJ2-1,TRBV4-2,17,CASSQGVTSGPYNEQFF
TRBJ1-4,TRBV28,14,CASSFGTGREKLFF
TRBJ2-7,TRBV18,15,CASSPSGRAFYEQYF
TRBJ2-7,TRBV27,13,CASSFRGTYEQYF
TRBJ1-4,TRBV28,13,CASSFPFREKLFF
TRBJ1-4,TRBV9,15,CASSVGGSTNEKLFF